The T cell receptor (beta chain) described here comes from a study of human T cells and chemical hapten exposure. A single record per CDR3 protein comes from TCRdb applying MiXCR to the RACE reads. This table holds more than 80,000 distinct CDR3 sequences, around 7% found once. This clonotype has only a few counts. Mismatch with germline at one junction end may stem from a read error. Indicated time point: patch test 1, 2 weeks after DPC sensitization. The sample's treatment: therapeutic diphenylcyclopropenone sensitization with weekly scalp DPC. This CDR3 contains 12 residues. The germline CDR1 and CDR2 sequences are SQVTM and ANQGSEA.

Sequences were derived from whole blood, sampled in connection with sensitization to the hapten diphenylcyclopropenone (DPC). This sequence joins TRBV29-1 and TRBJ1-5; D possibly corresponds to TRBD1 (5 bases). The TCR was taken from a woman aged 25 to 39 with alopecia areata. Some clones in this sample may be carry-over from other donors' samples. DNA for the CDR3: TGCAGCACCAGGGATGGCAATCAGTCCCAGCATTTT. Its translation: CSTRDGNQSQHF.